Listed below are T cell receptor beta chains from one sample, sequenced in a study of CD8+CD57+ T cells in acquired aplastic anemia. MiXCR, run by TCRdb on the reads, gives a single entry per CDR3 protein. The sample contains about 35,000 distinct CDR3 sequences, roughly three quarters of which appear only once. Sequences were obtained from sorted CD4+, CD8+, or CD8+CD57+ T cells (not recorded which) from PBMCs. These TCRs come from a human donor in good health, serving as a control. CDR3s include the opening cysteine and the closing phenylalanine or tryptophan. Each record gives: CDR3 protein, CDR3 DNA, D gene, V gene, clone size, J gene, CDR3 length. D genes are given only for firm matches. Part of the rows lack a size; the others show once, few, many or a class for expanded clones.

CDR3: CASSVNRASNQPQHF; DNA: TGTGCCAGTAGTGTCAACAGGGCCAGCAATCAGCCCCAGCATTTT; D: NA; V: TRBV19; size: NA; J: TRBJ1-5; length: 15
CDR3: CASSDQLGHTEAFF; DNA: TGTGCCAGCAGTGACCAGTTGGGGCACACTGAAGCTTTCTTT; D: NA; V: TRBV6-1; size: many; J: TRBJ1-1; length: 14
CDR3: CASSLRDRVKPQHF; DNA: TGTGCCAGTAGCTTAAGGGACCGCGTGAAGCCCCAGCATTTT; D: NA; V: TRBV19; size: NA; J: TRBJ1-5; length: 14
CDR3: CASSFVPGELFF; DNA: TGTGCCAGCAGTTTCGTGCCCGGGGAGCTGTTTTTT; D: NA; V: TRBV12-3/TRBV12-4; size: NA; J: TRBJ2-2; length: 12
CDR3: CASSPGTGDEQYF; DNA: TGTGCCAGCAGCCCAGGGACAGGGGACGAGCAGTACTTC; D: TRBD1; V: TRBV9; size: NA; J: TRBJ2-7; length: 13
CDR3: CASSLGVDYSPLHF; DNA: TGTGCCAGCAGTTTAGGCGTGGACTACTCACCCCTCCACTTT; D: NA; V: TRBV12-3/TRBV12-4; size: NA; J: TRBJ1-6; length: 14
CDR3: CASREEETQYF; DNA: TGTGCCAGCAGAGAGGAGGAGACCCAGTACTTC; D: NA; V: TRBV15; size: NA; J: TRBJ2-5; length: 11
CDR3: CASSLSRYPYNEQFF; DNA: TGTGCCAGCAGCTTATCCCGTTATCCCTACAATGAGCAGTTCTTC; D: NA; V: TRBV7-4; size: NA; J: TRBJ2-1; length: 15
CDR3: CASSLRDLTEAFF; DNA: TGTGCCAGCAGTTTGCGAGACCTTACTGAAGCTTTCTTT; D: NA; V: TRBV6-2/TRBV6-3; size: NA; J: TRBJ1-1; length: 13
CDR3: CSARELAGLSTDTQYF; DNA: TGCAGTGCTAGAGAACTAGCGGGGTTGAGTACAGATACGCAGTATTTT; D: TRBD2; V: TRBV20-1; size: few; J: TRBJ2-3; length: 16
CDR3: CASSIGTGRTEAFF; DNA: TGTGCCAGTAGTATTGGGACAGGGAGGACTGAAGCTTTCTTT; D: TRBD1; V: TRBV19; size: NA; J: TRBJ1-1; length: 14
CDR3: CASSVGQGGSYGYTF; DNA: TGTGCCAGCAGCGTAGGACAGGGCGGGAGCTATGGCTACACCTTC; D: TRBD1; V: TRBV9; size: NA; J: TRBJ1-2; length: 15
CDR3: CATSMTGFHEQFF; DNA: TGTGCCACCAGCATGACAGGCTTCCATGAGCAGTTCTTC; D: NA; V: TRBV15; size: NA; J: TRBJ2-1; length: 13
CDR3: CASSLATGGRDGYTF; DNA: TGTGCCAGCAGCTTAGCGACAGGGGGCAGGGATGGCTACACCTTC; D: TRBD1; V: TRBV7-6; size: large; J: TRBJ1-2; length: 15
CDR3: CATSIRQGSNEQFF; DNA: TGTGCCACCAGCATACGGCAGGGCAGCAATGAGCAGTTCTTC; D: NA; V: TRBV15; size: NA; J: TRBJ2-1; length: 14
CDR3: CSASDPNTEAFF; DNA: TGCAGTGCTAGTGACCCGAACACTGAAGCTTTCTTT; D: NA; V: TRBV20-1; size: NA; J: TRBJ1-1; length: 12
CDR3: CSARGTWASNYGYTF; DNA: TGCAGTGCTAGGGGAACCTGGGCATCTAACTATGGCTACACCTTC; D: NA; V: TRBV20-1; size: medium-sized; J: TRBJ1-2; length: 15
CDR3: CATSIGGNYGYTF; DNA: TGTGCCACCAGTATAGGGGGCAACTATGGCTACACCTTC; D: TRBD1; V: TRBV24-1; size: NA; J: TRBJ1-2; length: 13
CDR3: CASSLGKGYEQYF; DNA: TGTGCCAGCAGCTTGGGAAAGGGCTACGAGCAGTACTTC; D: NA; V: TRBV7-9; size: NA; J: TRBJ2-7; length: 13
CDR3: CASSFGGDNEQFF; DNA: TGTGCCAGCAGCTTCGGGGGAGACAATGAGCAGTTCTTC; D: NA; V: TRBV7-3; size: NA; J: TRBJ2-1; length: 13
CDR3: CASSEAGRYEQYF; DNA: TGTGCCAGCAGTGAAGCAGGGAGGTACGAGCAGTACTTC; D: NA; V: TRBV7-3; size: NA; J: TRBJ2-7; length: 13
CDR3: CSASPGTGNEKLFF; DNA: TGCAGTGCTAGTCCCGGGACAGGTAACGAAAAACTGTTTTTT; D: TRBD1; V: TRBV20-1; size: NA; J: TRBJ1-4; length: 14
CDR3: CSAIVRGSYEQYF; DNA: TGCAGTGCTATAGTGAGGGGTTCCTACGAGCAGTACTTC; D: NA; V: TRBV20-1; size: NA; J: TRBJ2-7; length: 13
CDR3: CASSNRQGNTEAFF; DNA: TGTGCCAGCAGTAACAGACAGGGAAACACTGAAGCTTTCTTT; D: TRBD1; V: TRBV2; size: few; J: TRBJ1-1; length: 14
CDR3: CSAAPLAGITDTQYF; DNA: TGCAGTGCTGCCCCCCTAGCGGGGATTACAGATACGCAGTATTTT; D: TRBD2; V: TRBV20-1; size: NA; J: TRBJ2-3; length: 15
CDR3: CSAGLGPGNTIYF; DNA: TGCAGTGCTGGCTTGGGGCCTGGAAACACCATATATTTT; D: NA; V: TRBV20-1; size: NA; J: TRBJ1-3; length: 13
CDR3: CASSPFDTEAFF; DNA: TGTGCCAGCAGTCCTTTTGACACTGAAGCTTTCTTT; D: NA; V: TRBV7-9; size: NA; J: TRBJ1-1; length: 12
CDR3: CASSLITFYGYTF; DNA: TGTGCCAGCAGCTTGATCACTTTCTATGGCTACACCTTC; D: NA; V: TRBV7-2; size: NA; J: TRBJ1-2; length: 13
CDR3: CSVNGLAGGREQYF; DNA: TGCAGCGTTAACGGACTAGCGGGGGGGCGCGAGCAGTACTTC; D: TRBD2; V: TRBV29-1; size: NA; J: TRBJ2-7; length: 14
CDR3: CASSIGQATISPLHF; DNA: TGTGCCAGCAGTATCGGACAGGCCACAATTTCACCCCTCCACTTT; D: TRBD1; V: TRBV6-1; size: NA; J: TRBJ1-6; length: 15
CDR3: CAISESTGKHF; DNA: TGTGCCATCAGTGAGTCAACAGGGAAGCACTTC; D: NA; V: TRBV10-3; size: NA; J: TRBJ2-7; length: 11
CDR3: CASRDRGTLGAQHF; DNA: TGTGCCAGTAGGGACAGGGGAACCCTGGGGGCCCAGCATTTT; D: TRBD1; V: TRBV19; size: NA; J: TRBJ1-5; length: 14
CDR3: CASRGGVGQLQHF; DNA: TGTGCCAGCAGAGGGGGGGTCGGGCAGCTCCAGCATTTT; D: NA; V: TRBV12-3/TRBV12-4; size: NA; J: TRBJ1-5; length: 13
CDR3: CASSEGSVGNQPQHF; DNA: TGTGCCAGCAGTGAGGGGTCGGTTGGCAATCAGCCCCAGCATTTT; D: NA; V: TRBV9; size: NA; J: TRBJ1-5; length: 15
CDR3: CASSVAFGGAYGYTF; DNA: TGTGCCAGCAGCGTAGCTTTCGGGGGGGCCTATGGCTACACCTTC; D: NA; V: TRBV9; size: NA; J: TRBJ1-2; length: 15
CDR3: CSAPGTRVSNEQFF; DNA: TGCAGTGCTCCCGGGACTAGGGTGAGCAATGAGCAGTTCTTC; D: TRBD2; V: TRBV20-1; size: NA; J: TRBJ2-1; length: 14
CDR3: CASSSQGHEQFF; DNA: TGTGCCAGCAGCTCTCAGGGACATGAGCAGTTCTTC; D: NA; V: TRBV7-9; size: NA; J: TRBJ2-1; length: 12
CDR3: CASRRTDGYTF; DNA: TGTGCCAGCAGGAGGACAGATGGCTACACCTTC; D: NA; V: TRBV2; size: few; J: TRBJ1-2; length: 11
CDR3: CASSVGQQLFSGANVLTF; DNA: TGTGCCAGCAGCGTAGGGCAGCAACTTTTCTCTGGGGCCAACGTCCTGACTTTC; D: NA; V: TRBV9; size: NA; J: TRBJ2-6; length: 18
CDR3: CASSRRVVNTEAFF; DNA: TGCGCCAGCAGCCGAAGAGTCGTGAACACTGAAGCTTTCTTT; D: NA; V: TRBV5-1; size: NA; J: TRBJ1-1; length: 14
CDR3: CSVRTGVGNQPQHF; DNA: TGCAGCGTACGGACAGGGGTAGGCAATCAGCCCCAGCATTTT; D: TRBD1; V: TRBV29-1; size: NA; J: TRBJ1-5; length: 14
CDR3: CASSPHAAYGHTF; DNA: TGTGCCAGCAGTCCTCACGCTGCATATGGCCACACCTTC; D: NA; V: TRBV6-2/TRBV6-3; size: NA; J: TRBJ1-2; length: 13
CDR3: CATQGWGENQPQHF; DNA: TGTGCCACCCAGGGGTGGGGGGAGAATCAGCCCCAGCATTTT; D: NA; V: TRBV19; size: NA; J: TRBJ1-5; length: 14
CDR3: CSARQRSSYEQYF; DNA: TGCAGTGCTAGACAGCGTAGCTCCTACGAGCAGTACTTC; D: NA; V: TRBV20-1; size: NA; J: TRBJ2-7; length: 13
CDR3: CASSHGQGYGYTF; DNA: TGTGCTAGCAGCCATGGACAGGGCTATGGCTACACCTTC; D: TRBD1; V: TRBV7-7; size: NA; J: TRBJ1-2; length: 13
CDR3: CASSLNSGEDRAGIVGKLFF; DNA: TGTGCCAGCAGCTTAAATTCGGGAGAGGACAGAGCTGGGATTGTTGGGAAACTGTTTTTT; D: NA; V: TRBV7-3; size: many; J: TRBJ1-4; length: 20
CDR3: CASSPNPDGQNTEAFF; DNA: TGTGCCAGCAGCCCAAACCCCGACGGGCAGAACACTGAAGCTTTCTTT; D: NA; V: TRBV4-2; size: NA; J: TRBJ1-1; length: 16
CDR3: CASSLGTSISPLHF; DNA: TGTGCCAGCAGCTTAGGGACATCTATTTCACCCCTCCACTTT; D: NA; V: TRBV5-5; size: once; J: TRBJ1-6; length: 14
CDR3: CASSEDETGGRDGYTF; DNA: TGTGCCAGCAGTGAAGACGAGACAGGGGGCAGGGATGGCTACACCTTC; D: TRBD1; V: TRBV2; size: NA; J: TRBJ1-2; length: 16
CDR3: CASSDWTQNTEAFF; DNA: TGTGCCAGCAGTGACTGGACACAGAACACTGAAGCTTTCTTT; D: NA; V: TRBV25-1; size: NA; J: TRBJ1-1; length: 14